This is a list of T cell receptor beta chains from one sample in a study of blood T cells in healthy people across ages. Each CDR3 protein is one row after TCRdb ran MiXCR on the 5' RACE reads. The sample consists of roughly 550,000 distinct CDR3 sequences, around 24% of them appearing once. The same data also contributed to another study, on T cells of mothers and their children.

The sequencing sample was made of blood. The receptors derive from a boy younger than 18 in good health. Each CDR3 is given with its conserved first and last residue. Each record gives: V gene, D gene, J gene, clone size, CDR3 protein, CDR3 DNA. D genes are given only for firm matches. Clone size is not always given. Where it is, it says once, few, many or a class for expanded clones.

>TRBV9|TRBD2|TRBJ2-5|many
CASSVASSGRAAETQYF
TGTGCCAGCAGCGTAGCGTCTAGCGGGAGGGCCGCAGAGACCCAGTACTTC
>TRBV3-1|TRBD2|TRBJ2-7|few
CASSSGGANEQYF
TGTGCCAGCAGCAGCGGGGGGGCCAACGAGCAGTACTTC
>TRBV15|.|TRBJ1-4|few
CATSRSRDSRFEKLFF
TGTGCCACCAGCAGGTCAAGAGATAGTAGGTTCGAGAAACTGTTTTTT
>TRBV18|.|TRBJ2-7|.
CASSPGTRLQYF
TGTGCCAGCTCACCAGGGACGAGGTTGCAGTACTTC
>TRBV7-9|.|TRBJ2-1|many
CASSSGGEQFF
TGTGCCAGCAGCTCCGGTGGGGAGCAGTTCTTC
>TRBV7-9|TRBD1|TRBJ2-7|.
CASSTRTSGQGSNEQYF
TGTGCCAGCAGCACCCGAACCTCGGGACAGGGGTCCAACGAGCAGTACTTC
>TRBV2|TRBD1|TRBJ1-2|few
CASSDRDRGMDGYTF
TGTGCCAGCAGTGACCGGGACAGGGGAATGGATGGCTACACCTTC
>TRBV7-2|TRBD2|TRBJ2-7|few
CASSPLAGGPAYEQYF
TGTGCCAGCAGCCCTTTAGCGGGAGGGCCGGCCTACGAGCAGTACTTC
>TRBV9|.|TRBJ1-1|many
CASSVAPGNTEAFF
TGTGCCAGCAGCGTAGCTCCCGGGAACACTGAAGCTTTCTTT
>TRBV10-3|.|TRBJ2-7|.
CAISSATGHYEQYF
TGTGCCATCAGCTCTGCTACAGGGCACTACGAGCAGTACTTC
>TRBV6-5|.|TRBJ1-6|.
CASSYGGVRTNSPLHF
TGTGCCAGCAGTTACGGCGGGGTTCGTACTAATTCACCCCTCCACTTT
>TRBV7-9|TRBD2|TRBJ2-7|.
CASSPSGTSGTSYEQYF
TGTGCCAGCAGCCCCTCCGGGACTAGCGGAACCTCCTACGAGCAGTACTTC
>TRBV5-1|TRBD2|TRBJ2-5|.
CASSPSREEETQYF
TGCGCCAGCAGCCCAAGCCGGGAGGAAGAGACCCAGTACTTC
>TRBV3-1|TRBD2|TRBJ2-5|.
CASSQVEVWSGTSGQETQYF
TGTGCCAGCAGCCAAGTCGAGGTCTGGTCTGGGACTAGCGGGCAAGAGACCCAGTACTTC
>TRBV3-1|TRBD2|TRBJ2-5|.
CASTLTERGGRETQYF
TGTGCCAGCACCTTAACCGAGCGGGGGGGCCGAGAGACCCAGTACTTC
>TRBV7-9|TRBD2|TRBJ2-5|.
CASSLELAGPHETQYF
TGTGCCAGCAGCTTAGAGCTAGCGGGACCCCATGAGACCCAGTACTTC
>TRBV5-6|.|TRBJ1-3|few
CASSLADTGSGNTIYF
TGTGCCAGCAGCTTGGCCGATACAGGTTCTGGAAACACCATATATTTT
>TRBV5-5|TRBD1|TRBJ2-1|few
CASRTGVPSYNEQFF
TGTGCCAGCAGGACAGGGGTTCCGTCCTACAATGAGCAGTTCTTC
>TRBV20-1|TRBD2|TRBJ2-3|.
CSARAGLAGPGTDTQYF
TGCAGTGCTAGAGCGGGACTAGCGGGGCCTGGCACAGATACGCAGTATTTT
>TRBV4-3|.|TRBJ2-1|.
CASSQRGATSYNEQFF
TGCGCCAGCAGCCAGAGGGGTGCTACCTCCTACAATGAGCAGTTCTTC
>TRBV28|.|TRBJ2-7|.
CASSLSDSYEQYF
TGTGCCAGCAGTTTATCGGACTCCTACGAGCAGTACTTC
>TRBV10-3|TRBD1|TRBJ2-7|.
CAISLGTEGEQYF
TGTGCCATCAGCCTTGGGACAGAAGGAGAGCAGTACTTC
>TRBV7-9|TRBD1|TRBJ1-1|.
CASSLEQGLNTEAFF
TGTGCCAGCAGCTTGGAACAGGGGTTGAACACTGAAGCTTTCTTT
>TRBV27|TRBD1|TRBJ2-5|.
CASSPISGTVYNEQYF
TGTGCCAGCAGTCCAATCTCCGGGACAGTCTACAATGAGCAGTACTTC
>TRBV5-1|TRBD1|TRBJ2-5|few
CASSQGQGVVGQYF
TGCGCCAGCAGCCAAGGACAGGGGGTGGTTGGCCAGTACTTC
>TRBV7-6|TRBD1|TRBJ2-1|.
CASSLATGQPYNEQFF
TGTGCCAGCAGCTTAGCGACGGGACAGCCGTACAATGAGCAGTTCTTC
>TRBV2|TRBD2|TRBJ2-1|few
CASSPRDYYNEQFF
TGTGCCAGCAGTCCCCGGGACTATTACAATGAGCAGTTCTTC
>TRBV6-5|.|TRBJ1-3|few
CASSYSGRSSGNTIYF
TGTGCCAGCAGTTACTCGGGAAGAAGCTCTGGAAACACCATATATTTT
>TRBV7-2|TRBD2|TRBJ2-3|few
CASSFRPGTSGRRSTDTQYF
TGTGCCAGCAGCTTCCGGCCGGGGACTAGCGGGAGAAGGAGCACAGATACGCAGTATTTT
>TRBV20-1|TRBD2|TRBJ2-7|.
CSAGEGLSYEQYF
TGCAGTGCGGGGGAGGGCCTCTCCTACGAGCAGTACTTC
>TRBV7-9|.|TRBJ2-7|few
CASSLLAASSYEQYF
TGTGCCAGCAGCTTGTTGGCAGCGAGCTCCTACGAACAGTACTTC
>TRBV19|.|TRBJ2-2|.
CASSILGAGELFF
TGTGCCAGTAGTATTTTGGGGGCCGGGGAGCTGTTTTTT
>TRBV9|.|TRBJ1-2|.
CASSVVYRPPNYGYTF
TGTGCCAGCAGCGTAGTTTACAGGCCTCCTAACTATGGCTACACCTTC
>TRBV3-1|TRBD2|TRBJ2-5|.
CATNLAGGPRETQYF
TGTGCCACCAACCTAGCGGGAGGGCCGCGGGAGACCCAGTACTTC
>TRBV29-1|.|TRBJ2-1|few
CSVEDTGSGVYNEQFF
TGCAGCGTTGAAGACACAGGGTCCGGAGTCTACAATGAGCAGTTCTTC
>TRBV27|TRBD1|TRBJ2-7|.
CASSSGQGFDEQYF
TGTGCCAGCAGTTCAGGACAGGGATTCGACGAGCAGTACTTC